The present entry profiles one T cell receptor (beta chain) with its context. Its antigen is not identified. For genomic DNA, unsorted samples relied on around 86 million PBMCs. This entry belongs to a study of shared clonotypes between healthy human individuals. Study-level points and caveats: Tissues were not sampled, only blood, and their repertoires likely differ.

The method was immunoSEQ multiplex PCR; TCRdb's version includes in-frame clones alone and lacks a portion of them. The table records roughly 510,000 clones, 75% to 80% of them present only once. Sequenced: PBMCs. This receptor was identified in a woman aged 40 to 55 in good health. Some clones in this sample may be carry-over from other donors' samples.

CDR3 protein: CASKRLGTGDHEQFF. CDR3 sequence (DNA): TGTGCCAGCAAGCGATTGGGGACAGGGGACCATGAGCAGTTCTTC. V and J are TRBV27 and TRBJ2-1; TRBD1 matches at 10 bases. The germline gives CDR1 MNHEY, CDR2 SMNVEV (reference sequence). Trimming cost V 7 bases and J 8 bases; bases outside gene matches: 11. The CDR3 covers 15 residues.